This T cell receptor beta chain was sequenced for a study of identical twins. Study-level points and caveats: In drawing conclusions, the study used cross-sectional statistical analysis and did not follow the same donors. Reduced insertions were recorded for abundant cord blood beta clonotypes, with no such pattern in memory repertoires.

Healthy Caucasians provided all donations. Addition of a universal primer site occurred through template switching, and cDNA carried unique molecular identifiers. TCRdb recomputed calls from the 5' RACE reads with MiXCR, one row per CDR3 protein. Counted here are under 900,000 distinct CDR3 sequences, 9% to 15% occurring once; the ten biggest clones make up roughly 1.6%. This clonotype was recorded a few times. Antigen specificity is unknown. The CDR3 is 16 amino acids. Germline V gene lookup returns CDR1 SGHAT and CDR2 FQNNGV. V lost 1 base, J lost 0 bases, and 11 bases lay in between. This same sample was also taken into another study, of yellow fever vaccine responses in identical twins.

This chain links TRBV11-2 with TRBJ2-3; D gene uncertain. The sample consisted of PBMCs. This sequence originates from a woman aged 18-35 years in good health. CDR3: CASSLVPAPSTDTQYF. CDR3 bases: TGTGCCAGCAGCTTAGTCCCCGCTCCAAGCACAGATACGCAGTATTTT. The full variable domain, in which reference TRBV11-2 and TRBJ2-3 provide the parts outside the CDR3, is EAGVAQSPRYKIIEKRQSVAFWCNPISGHATLYWYQQILGQGPKLLIQFQNNGVVDDSQLPKDRFSAERLKGVDSTLKIQPAKLEDSAVYLCASSLVPAPSTDTQYFGPGTRLTVL.